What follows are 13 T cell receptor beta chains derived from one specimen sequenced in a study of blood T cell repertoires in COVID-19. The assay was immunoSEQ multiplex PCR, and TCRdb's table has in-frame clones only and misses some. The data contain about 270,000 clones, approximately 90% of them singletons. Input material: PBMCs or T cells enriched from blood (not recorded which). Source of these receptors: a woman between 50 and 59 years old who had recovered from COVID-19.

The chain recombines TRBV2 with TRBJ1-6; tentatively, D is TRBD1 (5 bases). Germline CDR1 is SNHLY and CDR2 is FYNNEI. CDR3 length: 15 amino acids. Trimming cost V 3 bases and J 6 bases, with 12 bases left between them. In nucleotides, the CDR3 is TGTGCCAGCAGTGATAGACAAGGGGCTAATTCACCCCTCCACTTT. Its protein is CASSDRQGANSPLHF. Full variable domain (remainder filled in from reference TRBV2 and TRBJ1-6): EPEVTQTPSHQVTQMGQEVILRCVPISNHLYFYWYRQILGQKVEFLVSFYNNEISEKSEIFDDQFSVERPDGSNFTLKIRSTKLEDSAMYFCASSDRQGANSPLHFGNGTRLTVT.

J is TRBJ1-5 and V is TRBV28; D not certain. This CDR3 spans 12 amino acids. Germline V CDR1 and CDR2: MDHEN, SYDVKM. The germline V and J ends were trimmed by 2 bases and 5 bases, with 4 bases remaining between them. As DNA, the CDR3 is TGTGCCAGCAGTTTACTTGATCAGCCCCAGCATTTT. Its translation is CASSLLDQPQHF. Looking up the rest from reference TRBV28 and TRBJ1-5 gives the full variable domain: DVKVTQSSRYLVKRTGEKVFLECVQDMDHENMFWYRQDPGLGLRLIYFSYDVKMKEKGDIPEGYSVSREKKERFSLILESASTNQTSMYLCASSLLDQPQHFGDGTRLSIL.

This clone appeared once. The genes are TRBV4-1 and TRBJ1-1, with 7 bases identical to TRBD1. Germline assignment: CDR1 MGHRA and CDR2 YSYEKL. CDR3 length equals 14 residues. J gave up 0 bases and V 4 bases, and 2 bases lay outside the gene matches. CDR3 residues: CASSRDSVNTEAFF. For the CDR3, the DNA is TGCGCCAGCAGCCGGGACAGTGTGAACACTGAAGCTTTCTTT.

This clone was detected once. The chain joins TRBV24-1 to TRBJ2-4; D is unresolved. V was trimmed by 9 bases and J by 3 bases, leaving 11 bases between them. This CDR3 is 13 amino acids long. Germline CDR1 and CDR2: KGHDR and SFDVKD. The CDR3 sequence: CATRDDNKNIQYF. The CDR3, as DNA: TGTGCCACCCGAGACGACAACAAAAACATTCAGTACTTC.

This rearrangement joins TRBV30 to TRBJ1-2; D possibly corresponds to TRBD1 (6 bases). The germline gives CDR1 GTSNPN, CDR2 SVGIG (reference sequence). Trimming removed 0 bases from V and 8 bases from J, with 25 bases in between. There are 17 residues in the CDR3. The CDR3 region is CAWSVPGAPSLPRGYTF. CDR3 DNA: TGTGCCTGGAGTGTACCAGGGGCGCCCTCCCTCCCCCGGGGCTACACCTTC.

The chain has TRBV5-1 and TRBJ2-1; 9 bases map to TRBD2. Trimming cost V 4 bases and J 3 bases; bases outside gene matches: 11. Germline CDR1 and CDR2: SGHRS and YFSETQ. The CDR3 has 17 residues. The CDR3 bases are TGCGCCAGCAGCCCCGCAACGACTAGCGGAAACTACAATGAGCAGTTCTTC. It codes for CASSPATTSGNYNEQFF.

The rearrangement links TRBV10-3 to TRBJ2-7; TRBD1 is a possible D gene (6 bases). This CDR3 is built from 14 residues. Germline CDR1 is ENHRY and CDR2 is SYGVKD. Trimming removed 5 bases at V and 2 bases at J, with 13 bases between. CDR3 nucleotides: TGTGCCATCAGTTCCCATCAGGGGACCTACGAGCAGTACTTC. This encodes CAISSHQGTYEQYF.

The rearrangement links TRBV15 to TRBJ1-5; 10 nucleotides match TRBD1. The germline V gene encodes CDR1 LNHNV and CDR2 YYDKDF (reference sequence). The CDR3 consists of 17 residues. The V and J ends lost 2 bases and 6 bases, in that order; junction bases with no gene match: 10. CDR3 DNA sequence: TGTGCCACCAGCAGAAAATCCCCGAGGGACAGGGGTCAGCCCCAGCATTTT. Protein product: CATSRKSPRDRGQPQHF.

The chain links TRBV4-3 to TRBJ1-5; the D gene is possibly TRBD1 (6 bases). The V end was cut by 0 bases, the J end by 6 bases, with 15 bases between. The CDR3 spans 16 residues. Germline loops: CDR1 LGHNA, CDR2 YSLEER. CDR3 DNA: TGCGCCAGCAGCCAAGATCTCCGACAGGATACTCAGCCCCAGCATTTT. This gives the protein CASSQDLRQDTQPQHF.

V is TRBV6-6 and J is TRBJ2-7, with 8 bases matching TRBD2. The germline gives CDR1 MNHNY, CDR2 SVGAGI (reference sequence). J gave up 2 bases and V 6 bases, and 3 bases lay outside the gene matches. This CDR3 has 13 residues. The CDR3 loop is CASSREGPYEQYF. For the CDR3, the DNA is TGTGCCAGCAGCCGGGAGGGGCCCTACGAGCAGTACTTC.

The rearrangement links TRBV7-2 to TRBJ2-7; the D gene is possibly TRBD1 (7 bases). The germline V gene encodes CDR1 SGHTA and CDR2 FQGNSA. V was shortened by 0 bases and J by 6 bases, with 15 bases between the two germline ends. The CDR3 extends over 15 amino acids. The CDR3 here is CASSLAGQGGGEQYF. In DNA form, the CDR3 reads TGTGCCAGCAGCTTAGCAGGGCAGGGGGGCGGCGAGCAGTACTTC.

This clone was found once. In DNA, the CDR3 is TGTGCCAGCAGTTTCTTGAGCGGGAGGCCAGTGGAGACCCAGTACTTC. This gives the protein CASSFLSGRPVETQYF. V usage is TRBV6-5 and J usage is TRBJ2-5; TRBD2 agrees at 9 bases. Germline V gene lookup returns CDR1 MNHEY and CDR2 SVGAGI. V lost 4 bases to trimming and J lost 5 bases; unmatched junction nucleotides: 11. The CDR3 spans 16 residues.

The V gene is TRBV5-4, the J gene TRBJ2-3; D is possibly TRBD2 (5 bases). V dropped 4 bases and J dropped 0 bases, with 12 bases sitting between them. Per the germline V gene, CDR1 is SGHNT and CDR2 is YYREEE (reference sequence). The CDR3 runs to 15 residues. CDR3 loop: CASSQDWDSTDTQYF. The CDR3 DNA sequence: TGTGCCAGCAGCCAGGACTGGGATAGCACAGATACGCAGTATTTT.